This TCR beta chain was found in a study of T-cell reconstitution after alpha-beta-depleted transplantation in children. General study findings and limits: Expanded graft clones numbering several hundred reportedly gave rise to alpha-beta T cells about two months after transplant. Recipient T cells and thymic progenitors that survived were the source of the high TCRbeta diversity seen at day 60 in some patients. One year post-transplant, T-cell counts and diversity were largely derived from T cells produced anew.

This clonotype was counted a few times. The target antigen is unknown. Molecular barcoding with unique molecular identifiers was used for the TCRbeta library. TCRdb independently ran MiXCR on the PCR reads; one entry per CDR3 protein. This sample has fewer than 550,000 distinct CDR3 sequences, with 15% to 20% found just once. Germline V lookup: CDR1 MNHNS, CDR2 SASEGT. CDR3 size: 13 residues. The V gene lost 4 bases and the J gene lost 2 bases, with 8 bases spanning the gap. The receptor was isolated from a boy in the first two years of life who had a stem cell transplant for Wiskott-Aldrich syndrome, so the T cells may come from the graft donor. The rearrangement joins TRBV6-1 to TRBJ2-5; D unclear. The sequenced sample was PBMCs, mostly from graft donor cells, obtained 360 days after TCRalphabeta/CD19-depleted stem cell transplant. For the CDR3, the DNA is TGTGCCAGCAGTGGGAACGGACAAGAGACCCAGTACTTC. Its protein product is CASSGNGQETQYF.